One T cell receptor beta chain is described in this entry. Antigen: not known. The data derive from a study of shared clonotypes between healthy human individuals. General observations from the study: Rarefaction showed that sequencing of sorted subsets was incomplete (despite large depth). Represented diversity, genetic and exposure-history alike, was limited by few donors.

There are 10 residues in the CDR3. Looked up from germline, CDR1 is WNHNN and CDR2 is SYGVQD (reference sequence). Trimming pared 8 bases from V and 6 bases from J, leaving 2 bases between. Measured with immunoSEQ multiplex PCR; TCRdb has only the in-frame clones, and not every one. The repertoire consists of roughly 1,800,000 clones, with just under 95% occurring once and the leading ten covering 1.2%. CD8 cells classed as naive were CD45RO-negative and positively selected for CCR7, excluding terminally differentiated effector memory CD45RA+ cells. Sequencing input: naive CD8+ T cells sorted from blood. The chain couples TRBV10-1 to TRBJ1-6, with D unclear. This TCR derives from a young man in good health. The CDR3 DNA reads TGCGCCAGCGGTAATTCACCCCTCCACTTT. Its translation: CASGNSPLHF.